Reported below is one T cell receptor beta chain. Its antigen is unidentified. As for time point: newly diagnosed GD, antithyroid drugs for less than 3 months. The TCR library was made from RNA extracted from PBMCs. Graves' disease was diagnosed by American Thyroid Association guidelines. The data were taken from a study of regulatory T cells in long-lasting Graves disease. Study in general: Antithyroid drugs had been given to newly diagnosed Graves' patients for under 3 months.

Losses at the gene ends were 2 bases for V and 1 base for J; bases not matched to a gene: 6. CDR3 length equals 16 residues. CDR1 and CDR2 from the germline V gene are MDHEN and SYDVKM. Arm-PCR of CDR3 regions and iRepertoire HTBI primers were the basis on which TCR beta libraries were built. As processed by the authors: Across all samples, roughly 60 TRBV segments and 11 to 15 TRBJ segments were identified. TCRdb reanalysed the multiplex PCR reads using MiXCR and keeps one entry per CDR3 protein. TCRdb's processing, not the study's, gives the V and J calls here. Of 300,000 to 400,000 distinct CDR3 sequences listed, about a sixth are singletons. The study, taken as a whole, reports: TCR diversity was lower in persistent Graves' patients (versus newly diagnosed ones).

This TCR was sampled from a female donor with Graves disease. Sequenced here: peripheral blood mononuclear cells (PBMCs), sampled at new diagnosis, from a patient treated with antithyroid drugs. The gene calls are TRBV28 and TRBJ1-2, with 8 bases lining up with TRBD1. CDR3 sequence: CASSLPRTGINYGYTF. For the CDR3, the DNA is TGTGCCAGCAGTTTACCAAGGACAGGGATTAACTATGGCTACACCTTC.